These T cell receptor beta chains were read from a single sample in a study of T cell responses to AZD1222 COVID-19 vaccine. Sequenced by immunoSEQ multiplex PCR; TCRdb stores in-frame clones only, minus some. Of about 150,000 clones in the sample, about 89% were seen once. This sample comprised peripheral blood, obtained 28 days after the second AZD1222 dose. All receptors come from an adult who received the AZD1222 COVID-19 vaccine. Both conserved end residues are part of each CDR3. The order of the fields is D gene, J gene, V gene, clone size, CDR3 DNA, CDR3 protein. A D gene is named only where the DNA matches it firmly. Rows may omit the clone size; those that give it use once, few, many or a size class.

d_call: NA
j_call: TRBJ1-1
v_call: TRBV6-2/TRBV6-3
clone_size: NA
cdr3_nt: TGTGCCAGCAGCAGTAGACCTAACACTGAAGCTTTCTTT
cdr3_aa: CASSSRPNTEAFF

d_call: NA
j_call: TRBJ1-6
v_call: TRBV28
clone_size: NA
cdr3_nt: TGTGCCGGCGCCAGGGGTGCCTATAATTCACCCCTCCACTTT
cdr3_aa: CAGARGAYNSPLHF

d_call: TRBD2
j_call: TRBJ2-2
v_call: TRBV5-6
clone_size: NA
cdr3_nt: TGTGCCAGCAGAGGCGGACTAGCGGAGAACACCGGGGAGCTGTTTTTT
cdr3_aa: CASRGGLAENTGELFF

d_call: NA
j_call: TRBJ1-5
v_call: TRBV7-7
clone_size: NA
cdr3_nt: TGTGCTAGCAGCCGAGGGGGGCCCGGCAATCAGCCCCAGCATTTT
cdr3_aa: CASSRGGPGNQPQHF

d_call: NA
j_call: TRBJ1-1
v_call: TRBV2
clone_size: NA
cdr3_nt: TGTGCCAGCAGTGTCAACGGAAGGACTGAAGCTTTCTTT
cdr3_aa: CASSVNGRTEAFF

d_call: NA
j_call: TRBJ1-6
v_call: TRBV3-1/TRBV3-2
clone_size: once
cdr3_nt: TGTGCCAGCAGCCGGGGAAATTCACCCCTCCACTTT
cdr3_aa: CASSRGNSPLHF

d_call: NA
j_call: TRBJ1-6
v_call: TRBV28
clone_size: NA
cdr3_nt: TGTGCCAGCAGTTCGGACAGAGAGCTAAGCTCCTATAATTCACCCCTCCACTTT
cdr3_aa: CASSSDRELSSYNSPLHF

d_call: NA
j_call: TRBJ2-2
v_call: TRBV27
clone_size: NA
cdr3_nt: TGTGCCAGCAGTTTATATGCAACCGGGGAGCTGTTTTTT
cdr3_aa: CASSLYATGELFF

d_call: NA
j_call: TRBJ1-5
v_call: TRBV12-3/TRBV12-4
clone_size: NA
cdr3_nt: TGTGCCAGCAACCTAGGTAATCAGCCCCAGCATTTT
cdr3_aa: CASNLGNQPQHF

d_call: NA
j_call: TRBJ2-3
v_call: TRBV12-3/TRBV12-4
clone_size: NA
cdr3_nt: TGTGCCAGCAGTTTAATCACAGATACGCAGTATTTT
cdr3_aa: CASSLITDTQYF

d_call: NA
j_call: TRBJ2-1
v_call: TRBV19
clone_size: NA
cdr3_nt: TGTGCCAGTAGGGAGCGGGCCAGACCCTACAATGAGCAGTTCTTC
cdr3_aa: CASRERARPYNEQFF

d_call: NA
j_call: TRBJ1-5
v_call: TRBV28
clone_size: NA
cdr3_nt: TGTGCCAGCAGTTTATGGCCCTTACCGATGGGCAATCAGCCCCAGCATTTT
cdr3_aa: CASSLWPLPMGNQPQHF

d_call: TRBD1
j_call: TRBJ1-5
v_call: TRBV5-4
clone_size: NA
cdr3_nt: TGTGCCAGCAGCGTCGACAGGGGCTACGGCAATCAGCCCCAGCATTTT
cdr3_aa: CASSVDRGYGNQPQHF

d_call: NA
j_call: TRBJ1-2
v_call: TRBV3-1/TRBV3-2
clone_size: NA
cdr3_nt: TGTGCCAGCAGCCAAGGCTATGGCTACACCTTC
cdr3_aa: CASSQGYGYTF

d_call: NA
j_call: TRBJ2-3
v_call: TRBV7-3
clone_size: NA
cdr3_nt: TGTGCCAGCAGCTTATCTGGGCAGGCAGATACGCAGTATTTT
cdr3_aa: CASSLSGQADTQYF

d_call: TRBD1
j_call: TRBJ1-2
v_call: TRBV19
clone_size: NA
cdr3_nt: TGTGCCAGTAGTATCGAGAAGACAGGGGTCGGCTACACCTTC
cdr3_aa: CASSIEKTGVGYTF

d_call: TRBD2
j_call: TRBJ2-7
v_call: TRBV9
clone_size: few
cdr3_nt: TGTGCCAGCAGCGTAGCGACGGGGGGGAACTACGAGCAGTACTTC
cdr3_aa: CASSVATGGNYEQYF

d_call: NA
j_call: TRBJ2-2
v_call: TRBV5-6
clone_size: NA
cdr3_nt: TGTGCCAGCAGCCTCGAGAGGGGGGACACCGGGGAGCTGTTTTTT
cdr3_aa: CASSLERGDTGELFF

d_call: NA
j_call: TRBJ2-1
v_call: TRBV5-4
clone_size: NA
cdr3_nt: TGTGCCAGCAGCCCGACTACTACCTCCTACAATGAGCAGTTCTTC
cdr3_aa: CASSPTTTSYNEQFF

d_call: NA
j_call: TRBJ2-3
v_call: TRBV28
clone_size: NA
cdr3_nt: TGTGCCAGCCTCGAGGGGTTCTTCACAGATACGCAGTATTTT
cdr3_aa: CASLEGFFTDTQYF

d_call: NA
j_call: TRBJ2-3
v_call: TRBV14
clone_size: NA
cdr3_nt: TGTGCCAGCAGCCAAGTCCCCGGTAGAGGGTCTGATACGCAGTATTTT
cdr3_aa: CASSQVPGRGSDTQYF

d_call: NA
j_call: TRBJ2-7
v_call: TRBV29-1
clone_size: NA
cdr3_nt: TGCAGCGTTGCGGGGACTCACTACGAGCAGTACTTC
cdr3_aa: CSVAGTHYEQYF

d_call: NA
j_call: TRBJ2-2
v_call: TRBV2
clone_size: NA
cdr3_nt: TGTGCCAGCAGTGTCACCTCGGGGACCGGGGAGCTGTTTTTT
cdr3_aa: CASSVTSGTGELFF

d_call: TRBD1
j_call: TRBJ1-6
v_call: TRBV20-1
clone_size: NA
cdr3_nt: TGCAGTGCTAGTCGGGACAGGGGCGAACCACCCCTCCACTTT
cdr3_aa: CSASRDRGEPPLHF

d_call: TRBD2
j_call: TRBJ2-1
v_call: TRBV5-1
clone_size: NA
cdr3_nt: TGCGCCAGCAGCTTAACTAGCGGGAGTGTTGAGCAGTTCTTC
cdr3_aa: CASSLTSGSVEQFF